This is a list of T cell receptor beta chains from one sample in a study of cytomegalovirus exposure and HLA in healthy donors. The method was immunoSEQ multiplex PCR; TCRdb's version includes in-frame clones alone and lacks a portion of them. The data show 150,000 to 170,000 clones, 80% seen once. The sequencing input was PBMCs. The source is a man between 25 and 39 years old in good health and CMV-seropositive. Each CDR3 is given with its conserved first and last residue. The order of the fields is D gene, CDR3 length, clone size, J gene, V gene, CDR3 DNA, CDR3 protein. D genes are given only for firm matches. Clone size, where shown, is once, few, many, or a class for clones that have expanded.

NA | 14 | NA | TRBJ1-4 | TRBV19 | TGTGCCAGTAGTTGGGCACGGGGTAATGAAAAACTGTTTTTT | CASSWARGNEKLFF
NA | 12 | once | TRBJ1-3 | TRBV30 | TGTGCCTGGAGTAAACGGGGAAACACCATATATTTT | CAWSKRGNTIYF
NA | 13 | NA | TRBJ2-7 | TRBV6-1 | TGTGCCAGCAGTGCTCTTGGCGGCTACGAGCAGTACTTC | CASSALGGYEQYF
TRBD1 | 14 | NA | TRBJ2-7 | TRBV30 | TGTGCCTGGAGCTCCGGGACAGGGCCCTACGAGCAGTACTTC | CAWSSGTGPYEQYF
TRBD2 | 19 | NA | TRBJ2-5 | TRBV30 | TGTGCCTGGAGTGTACACCGGACTAGCGGGACCTACCAACAAGAGACCCAGTACTTC | CAWSVHRTSGTYQQETQYF
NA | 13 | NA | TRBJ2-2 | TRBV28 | TGTGCCAGCAGCCAACCCGGGTTGGGGGAGCTGTTTTTT | CASSQPGLGELFF
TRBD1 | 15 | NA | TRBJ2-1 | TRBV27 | TGTGCCAGCAGCACGAGACAGGGGATCCACAATGAGCAGTTCTTC | CASSTRQGIHNEQFF
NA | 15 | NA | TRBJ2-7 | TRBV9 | TGTGCCAGCAGCGCTAGCCCCGGGACTCCGGGCGAGCAGTACTTC | CASSASPGTPGEQYF
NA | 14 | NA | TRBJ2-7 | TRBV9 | TGTGCCAGCAGCGTAGGATGGCGGTCCTACGAGCAGTACTTC | CASSVGWRSYEQYF
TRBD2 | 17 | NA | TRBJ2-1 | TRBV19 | TGTGCCAGTAGTATTTCTGTTGGTAGCGGGACTCTCCCCGAGCAGTTCTTC | CASSISVGSGTLPEQFF
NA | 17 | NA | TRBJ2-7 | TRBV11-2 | TGTGCCAGCAGCCAACCCCGAGCTGGGACAAAGCCGTCCGAGCAGTACTTC | CASSQPRAGTKPSEQYF
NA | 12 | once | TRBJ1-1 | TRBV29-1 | TGCAGCGTCAGAGAAGGGGACACTGAAGCTTTCTTT | CSVREGDTEAFF
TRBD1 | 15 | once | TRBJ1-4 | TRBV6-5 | TGTGCCAGCAGTTACTCGGGACAGGGTACCGAAAAACTGTTTTTT | CASSYSGQGTEKLFF
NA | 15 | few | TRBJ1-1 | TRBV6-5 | TGTGCCAGCAGACTACAGGTGGCCTTGAACACTGAAGCTTTCTTT | CASRLQVALNTEAFF
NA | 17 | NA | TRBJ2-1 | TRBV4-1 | TGCGCCAGCAGCCAAAATACCGGAGGGCCGACCTACAATGAGCAGTTCTTC | CASSQNTGGPTYNEQFF
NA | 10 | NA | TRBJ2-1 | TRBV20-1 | TGCAGTGCTAGGGGGGGAATGGGGTTCTTC | CSARGGMGFF
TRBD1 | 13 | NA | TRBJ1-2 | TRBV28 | TGTGCCAGCAGTTTAAACAGGGGCTATGGCTACACCTTC | CASSLNRGYGYTF
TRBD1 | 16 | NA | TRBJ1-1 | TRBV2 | TGTGCCAGCAAGGACAGGGGATGGGTAATTGACACTGAAGCTTTCTTT | CASKDRGWVIDTEAFF